This T cell receptor (beta chain) came from a study of blood T cells in healthy people across ages. Study results and limitations: Per million T cells, TCR beta diversity dropped roughly linearly as age increased.

Together with a sample-barcoded 5' primer, a J-beta primer mix was included in a second PCR lasting roughly 7 to 11 cycles. TCRdb used MiXCR to reprocess the 5' RACE reads, holding one entry per CDR3 protein. Among over a million distinct CDR3 sequences listed, less than 50% were seen once. This clonotype has more than one count but fewer than ten. Its antigen is unknown. The sequencing input was blood. This receptor was taken from an older woman in good health.

CDR3 nucleotide sequence: TGTGCCAGCAGCCCAGCCACAGGGCATGGGGCCAACGTCCTGACTTTC. As protein: CASSPATGHGANVLTF. The chain links TRBV11-1 to TRBJ2-6, with D perhaps matching TRBD1 (6 bases). V dropped 5 bases and J dropped 3 bases, with 14 bases sitting between them. The CDR3 is 16 residues long. CDR1 SGHAT and CDR2 FQDESV come from the germline V gene (reference sequence).